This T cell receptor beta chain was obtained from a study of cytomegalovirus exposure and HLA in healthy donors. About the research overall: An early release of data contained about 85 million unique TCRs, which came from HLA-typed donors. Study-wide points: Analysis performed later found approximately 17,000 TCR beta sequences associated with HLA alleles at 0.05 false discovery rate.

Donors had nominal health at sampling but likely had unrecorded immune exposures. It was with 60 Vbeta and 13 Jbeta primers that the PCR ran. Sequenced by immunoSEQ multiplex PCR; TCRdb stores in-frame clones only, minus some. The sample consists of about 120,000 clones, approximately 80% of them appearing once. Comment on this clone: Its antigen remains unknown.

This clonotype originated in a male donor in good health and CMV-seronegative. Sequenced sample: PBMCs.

CDR3 amino acids: CAWGQGLNSYEQYF. The CDR3 region has the DNA TGTGCCTGGGGACAGGGACTAAACTCCTACGAGCAGTACTTC. The chain has TRBV30 and TRBJ2-7; maybe TRBD1 (8 bases). Trimming cost V 5 bases and J 0 bases, with 14 bases left between them. The CDR3 length is 14 residues. Germline lookup yields CDR1 GTSNPN and CDR2 SVGIG (reference sequence).